A selection of T cell receptor beta chains follows, all from one sample in a study of T cells in Graves' hyperthyroidism and ophthalmopathy. A single record per CDR3 protein comes from TCRdb applying MiXCR to the multiplex PCR reads. The sample records 600,000 to 900,000 distinct CDR3 sequences, about a sixth being singletons. The source material was blood. All receptors derive from a man aged 18 to 29 with Graves' hyperthyroidism. The CDR3 runs from the conserved cysteine through the conserved F or W. Fields, in order: V gene, clone size, CDR3 protein. Expanded clones get a size class; other rows say once, few or many, or leave the size out.

v_call: TRBV25-1; clone_size: few; cdr3_aa: CASSELTPRNSPLHF
v_call: TRBV5-1; clone_size: many; cdr3_aa: CASSWTIRAGANVLTF
v_call: TRBV6-1; clone_size: -; cdr3_aa: CASSEAIPYEQYF
v_call: TRBV6-2/TRBV6-3; clone_size: many; cdr3_aa: CASSETSGRFNEQFF
v_call: TRBV28; clone_size: many; cdr3_aa: CASSLRGGGRGNNEQFF
v_call: TRBV28; clone_size: few; cdr3_aa: CASESSEVAGFNEQYF
v_call: TRBV5-5; clone_size: many; cdr3_aa: CASSLEVRGWTEAFF
v_call: TRBV19; clone_size: few; cdr3_aa: CASSLRHTNVHNQPQHF
v_call: TRBV4-2; clone_size: -; cdr3_aa: CASSPAPAGANVLTF
v_call: TRBV28; clone_size: many; cdr3_aa: CASSLVGTRSVYEQYF
v_call: TRBV9; clone_size: few; cdr3_aa: CASSVVGTEGTQYF
v_call: TRBV18; clone_size: -; cdr3_aa: CASSPPTGPRPSEQYF
v_call: TRBV7-3; clone_size: many; cdr3_aa: CASSLTTDYEQYF
v_call: TRBV2; clone_size: -; cdr3_aa: CASSSEITEAFF
v_call: TRBV6-1; clone_size: many; cdr3_aa: CASSETPRVGAFF
v_call: TRBV6-6; clone_size: -; cdr3_aa: CASSYSLEGGNYGYTF
v_call: TRBV5-1; clone_size: -; cdr3_aa: CASKTAGGHSYEQYF
v_call: TRBV28; clone_size: -; cdr3_aa: CASRSISGRAYEQYF
v_call: TRBV7-2; clone_size: many; cdr3_aa: CASSASGRASYEQYF
v_call: TRBV27; clone_size: many; cdr3_aa: CASSTSGRFTGELFF
v_call: TRBV20-1; clone_size: few; cdr3_aa: CSAAHRGQAGQPQHF
v_call: TRBV20-1; clone_size: few; cdr3_aa: CSARPYSGANVLTF
v_call: TRBV14; clone_size: many; cdr3_aa: CASSPPFPTSANEQFF
v_call: TRBV9; clone_size: -; cdr3_aa: CASSVEPLAGDGELFF
v_call: TRBV29-1; clone_size: -; cdr3_aa: CSVLAGGAGGEQFF
v_call: TRBV28; clone_size: once; cdr3_aa: CASSPTGTEAYEQYF
v_call: TRBV18; clone_size: -; cdr3_aa: CASSPIRTSGGQETQYF
v_call: TRBV2; clone_size: many; cdr3_aa: CASRWTEEPEAFF
v_call: TRBV30; clone_size: -; cdr3_aa: CAWSSLPHTF
v_call: TRBV29-1; clone_size: many; cdr3_aa: CSASARGREGPETQYF
v_call: TRBV20-1; clone_size: -; cdr3_aa: CSAREQGAATEAFF
v_call: TRBV5-8; clone_size: many; cdr3_aa: CASSLVGRRTDTQYF
v_call: TRBV12-5; clone_size: few; cdr3_aa: CASGRTGVETQYF
v_call: TRBV27; clone_size: many; cdr3_aa: CASSSDRYTEAFF
v_call: TRBV19; clone_size: few; cdr3_aa: CASTLRDGPNYEQYF
v_call: TRBV6-1; clone_size: -; cdr3_aa: CASSLRTRGRVNYGYTF
v_call: TRBV9; clone_size: few; cdr3_aa: CASQGGVSTDTQYF